A selection of T cell receptor beta chains follows, all from one sample in a study of cytomegalovirus exposure and HLA in healthy donors. Only in-frame clones appear in the TCRdb table, and some are missing; sequencing was by immunoSEQ multiplex PCR. The sample shows roughly 180,000 clones, over 60% of them seen only once. Source material: PBMCs. Receptors were obtained from a female donor in good health and CMV-seronegative. The CDR3 runs from the conserved cysteine through the conserved F or W. The order of the fields is CDR3 length, V gene, CDR3 protein.

length: 17
V: TRBV10-1
CDR3: CASSGYHRRSPSYEQYF

length: 15
V: TRBV19
CDR3: CASTLGTELNQPQHF

length: 14
V: TRBV6-5
CDR3: CASSYRDTGGRLYF

length: 18
V: TRBV4-1
CDR3: CASSQSLYRDRLYNEQFF

length: 14
V: TRBV5-4
CDR3: CASSLSRSGNTIYF

length: 15
V: TRBV27
CDR3: CASSPTGTSDYEQYF

length: 16
V: TRBV5-1
CDR3: CASSLMPREETYEQYF

length: 17
V: TRBV9
CDR3: CASSVQALAGGVNEQFF

length: 16
V: TRBV11-3
CDR3: CASSARTSASPYEQFF

length: 17
V: TRBV9
CDR3: CASSAVSGLAGSDTQYF

length: 15
V: TRBV19
CDR3: CASSQQAYSGNTIYF

length: 16
V: TRBV28
CDR3: CASSIGLAGSTDTQYF

length: 16
V: TRBV9
CDR3: CASSADRGRASDTQYF

length: 11
V: TRBV4-3
CDR3: CASSQDVRAFF

length: 18
V: TRBV7-2
CDR3: CASSSIRRGLAGSNEQFF

length: 14
V: TRBV7-2
CDR3: CASSLGGGLREQYF

length: 15
V: TRBV5-1
CDR3: CASSLNPGQAYEQYF

length: 12
V: TRBV18
CDR3: CASSLQDNEQFF

length: 13
V: TRBV30
CDR3: CAWRGGGTGEAFF

length: 15
V: TRBV5-4
CDR3: CASSLAGGRRETQYF

length: 13
V: TRBV28
CDR3: CASSWTGQETQYF

length: 14
V: TRBV4-2
CDR3: CASSPSGNAYGYTF

length: 15
V: TRBV7-9
CDR3: CASSPNFGGSYEQYF

length: 15
V: TRBV6-5
CDR3: CASRSEGYSNQPQHF

length: 12
V: TRBV10-3
CDR3: CANRGNTGELFF

length: 18
V: TRBV4-1
CDR3: CASSQNPSSGGNTGELFF

length: 14
V: TRBV18
CDR3: CASSPSASGDTQYF

length: 15
V: TRBV6-5
CDR3: CASSFSGGEYNEQFF